The 6 T cell receptor beta chains listed next were all sequenced from one sample in a study of vaccination effects on CD4 cells after COVID-19. Their specific antigens are unknown. Libraries were prepared by immunoSEQ multiplex PCR; TCRdb keeps only in-frame clonotypes and omits some of them. The sample contains tens of thousands of clones, roughly 72% of which appear only once. Antigen-specific CD4+ T cells were expanded with viral peptide pools in the ViraFEST assay before sequencing. At the end of about 10 days of culture, CD4+ T cells were isolated. Each participant was administered two doses of either the BNT162b2 or the mRNA-1273 vaccine. Sequences were derived from CD4+ T cells from PBMCs cultured with HCoV-NL63 spike peptides, sampled after COVID-19 vaccination. The receptors here all came from a human donor who received a COVID-19 vaccine.

The chain joins TRBV5-1 to TRBJ1-1; D perhaps matches TRBD1 (5 bases). CDR3 size: 14 residues. Trimming pared 2 bases from V and 1 base from J, leaving 9 bases between. Germline CDR1 SGHRS, CDR2 YFSETQ. The CDR3 is CASSFRVANTEAFF. Written as DNA, the CDR3 is TGCGCCAGCAGCTTCAGGGTAGCGAACACTGAAGCTTTCTTT.

The chain carries TRBV7-9 and TRBJ2-3, with D hard to call. V gave up 1 base and J gave up 3 bases, with 8 bases separating them. The CDR3 has 14 amino acids. Germline values: CDR1 SEHNR, CDR2 FQNEAQ (reference sequence). The chain's CDR3 is CASSLETFTDTQYF. The CDR3 bases are TGTGCCAGCAGCTTAGAAACCTTTACAGATACGCAGTATTTT.

This chain uses TRBV2 with TRBJ1-1; D is unresolved. This CDR3 is 13 amino acids long. Trimming cost V 6 bases and J 1 base, with 9 bases left between them. The germline V gene has CDR1 SNHLY and CDR2 FYNNEI. The CDR3 reads CASRRPGNTEAFF. CDR3 nucleotides: TGTGCCAGCAGGCGACCAGGGAACACTGAAGCTTTCTTT.

The chain links TRBV7-2 to TRBJ2-2; D is unclear. V was pared by 3 bases and J by 4 bases, with 9 bases between. The CDR3 runs 14 residues. CDR1 is SGHTA and CDR2 is FQGNSA in the germline V gene. CDR3 nucleotides: TGTGCCAGCAGCTTTAACTACCTCACCGGGGAGCTGTTTTTT. Protein sequence: CASSFNYLTGELFF.

The chain is built from TRBV6-4 and TRBJ1-5; 11 nucleotides align to TRBD1. Germline assignment: CDR1 MRHNA and CDR2 SNTAGT. This CDR3 region has 20 residues. J gave up 3 bases and V 2 bases, and 15 bases lay outside the gene matches. The DNA of the CDR3 is TGTGCCAGCAGTGACCCGAGCTATTCGGGACAGGGGGTCGACAATCAGCCCCAGCATTTT. It is translated as CASSDPSYSGQGVDNQPQHF.

This clone appeared a few times. The chain couples TRBV6-5 to TRBJ1-1; D not certain. Trimming pared 4 bases from V and 1 base from J, leaving 10 bases between. The CDR3 consists of 14 residues. Germline-derived CDR1 and CDR2 are MNHEY and SVGAGI. The CDR3 nucleotides are TGTGCCAGCAGTTCCTCTTGGCAGAACACTGAAGCTTTCTTT. It specifies CASSSSWQNTEAFF.